This T cell receptor beta chain was sequenced for a study of OX40 agonist ivuxolimab in advanced cancers. The table came from immunoSEQ multiplex PCR; TCRdb's copy has only in-frame clones and leaves some out. The profile shows 50,000 to 75,000 clones, around 86% of them singletons. Trimming pared 0 bases from V and 4 bases from J, leaving 3 bases between. Germline values: CDR1 LGHNA, CDR2 YSLEER. CDR3 length: 12 amino acids. Sequenced material: CD4+ or CD8+ T cells sorted from blood, taken in a trial of the OX40 agonist ivuxolimab. The rearrangement links TRBV4-3 to TRBJ2-5; D remains ambiguous. The clonotype originates from an adult with an advanced solid tumor such as melanoma, head and neck, liver or kidney cancer. CDR3 bases: TGCGCCAGCAGCCAAGAAGGAGAGACCCAGTACTTC. As protein: CASSQEGETQYF.